This TCR beta chain emerged from a study of blood T cell repertoires in COVID-19. Overall study context: Sites in the United States, Italy and Spain provided acute and convalescent COVID-19 samples.

Clones were read by immunoSEQ multiplex PCR, and TCRdb kept only the in-frame ones, dropping some. The sample records approximately 280,000 clones, almost 90% being singletons. Participants reported their clinical history, and cohort assignment relied on those reports. The CDR3 totals 16 residues. V lost 0 bases and J lost 5, with 16 bases in between. Germline V gene lookup returns CDR1 MNHEY and CDR2 SVGAGI. The sequencing sample was made of PBMCs or T cells enriched from blood (not recorded which). The receptor was isolated from a woman aged 18-29 years with acute COVID-19. V and J are TRBV6-5 and TRBJ1-2, with D possibly being TRBD1 (6 bases). The DNA of the CDR3 is TGTGCCAGCAGTTACTCGACAGGCGCCAGTAAATATGGCTACACCTTC. Translation: CASSYSTGASKYGYTF.